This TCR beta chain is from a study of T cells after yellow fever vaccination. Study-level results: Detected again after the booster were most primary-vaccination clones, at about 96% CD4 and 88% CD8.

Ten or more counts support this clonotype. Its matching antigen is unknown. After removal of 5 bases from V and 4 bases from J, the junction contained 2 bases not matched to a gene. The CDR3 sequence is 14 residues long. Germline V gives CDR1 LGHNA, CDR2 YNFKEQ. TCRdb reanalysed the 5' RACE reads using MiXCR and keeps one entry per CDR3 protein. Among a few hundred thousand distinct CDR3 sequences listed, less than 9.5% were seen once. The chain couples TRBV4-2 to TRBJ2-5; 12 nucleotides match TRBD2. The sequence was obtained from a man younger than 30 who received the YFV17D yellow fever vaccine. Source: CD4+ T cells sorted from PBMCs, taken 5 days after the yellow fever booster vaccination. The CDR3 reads CASSSGLAGETQYF. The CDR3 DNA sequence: TGTGCCAGCAGCTCGGGACTAGCGGGAGAGACCCAGTACTTC.